This TCR beta chain was obtained from a study of graft-versus-host responses after intestinal transplantation. Trimming at V came to 3 bases and at J to 1 base, leaving 1 base not matched to a gene. Germline CDR1 is LNHDA and CDR2 is SQIVND (reference sequence). CDR3 size: 14 residues. Profiled with immunoSEQ multiplex PCR; TCRdb holds only in-frame clones, not every one. The profile shows more than 70,000 clones, about nine tenths of them singletons. Comments on this clone: Its target is not known.

Sample: unstimulated CD8+ T cells sorted from spleen or lymph node cells, taken before transplant. The TCR comes from a human donor who was the organ donor for an intestinal transplant. The chain couples TRBV19 to TRBJ1-1; 8 bases are a match to TRBD1. The CDR3, as DNA: TGTGCCAGTAGTATCGACAGGGGGAACACTGAAGCTTTCTTT. Translated, it gives CASSIDRGNTEAFF.